A single sample gave rise to the 9 T cell receptor beta chains below, sequenced in a study of molecular identifiers for immune sequencing clone quantification. A single record per CDR3 protein comes from TCRdb applying MiXCR to the PCR reads. The sample lists around 480,000 distinct CDR3 sequences; around 21% were seen once. The sequenced material came from naive CD8+ T cells from blood, with Jurkat cell RNA spiked in. Subset meaning: FACS-sorted CD8+CD4-CCR7+CD45RA+ naive T cells. These receptors were collected from a human donor in good health. Some libraries in this study had Jurkat cell RNA spiked in.

The genes are TRBV6-1 and TRBJ1-1; possible D gene TRBD1, 6 bases. This CDR3 comprises 15 residues. Germline V gene sequence: CDR1 MNHNS, CDR2 SASEGT. Trimming shortened V by 3 bases and J by 3 bases, and 14 bases separated the two germline ends. The CDR3, as DNA: TGTGCCAGCAGTGATATACAGGGCCTTTACACTGAAGCTTTCTTT. Translating it yields CASSDIQGLYTEAFF.

This chain uses TRBV12-3 or TRBV12-4 with TRBJ1-1, with a weak D call TRBD1 (5 bases). V lost 1 base, J lost 11 bases, and 11 bases lay in between. The CDR3 loop spans 12 amino acids. The CDR3 loop is CASSLGRGSAFF. CDR3 coding DNA: TGTGCCAGCAGTTTAGGGAGGGGTTCGGCTTTCTTT.

This clonotype was recorded at least ten times. This rearrangement joins TRBV12-3 or TRBV12-4 to TRBJ1-5; D unresolved. CDR3 size: 14 residues. The V end was cut by 5 bases, the J end by 2 bases, with 10 bases between. CDR3 sequence (DNA): TGTGCCAGCAGTGACGCTGGAGGCAATCAGCCCCAGCATTTT. Protein: CASSDAGGNQPQHF.

V is TRBV7-9 and J is TRBJ2-3; a possible D gene is TRBD2 (6 bases). This CDR3 comprises 14 residues. Germline values: CDR1 SEHNR, CDR2 FQNEAQ (reference sequence). Trimming stripped 8 bases from V and 0 bases from J, with 12 bases between. In nucleotides, the CDR3 is TGTGCCAGCGGGGGGTGGGAGAGCACAGATACGCAGTATTTT. This codes for CASGGWESTDTQYF.

The table lists this clonotype with a count of one. This rearrangement joins TRBV4-3 to TRBJ2-1, with D perhaps matching TRBD2 (6 bases). Germline CDR1 LGHNA, CDR2 YSLEER. The length of the CDR3 is 16 residues. V was shortened by 0 bases and J by 5 bases, with 14 bases between the two germline ends. The CDR3 sequence: CASSQDEASEHNEQFF. The CDR3 bases are TGCGCCAGCAGCCAAGATGAGGCTAGCGAGCACAATGAGCAGTTCTTC.

The chain uses TRBV5-1 and TRBJ1-4, with unresolved D. V lost 7 bases to trimming and J lost 0 bases, with 10 bases between them. Germline V CDR1 and CDR2: SGHRS, YFSETQ. The CDR3 runs to 14 residues. The CDR3 sequence is CASGRTATNEKLFF. In DNA form, the CDR3 reads TGCGCCAGCGGAAGGACGGCAACTAATGAAAAACTGTTTTTT. Full variable domain (remainder filled in from reference TRBV5-1 and TRBJ1-4): KAGVTQTPRYLIKTRGQQVTLSCSPISGHRSVSWYQQTPGQGLQFLFEYFSETQRNKGNFPGRFSGRQFSNSRSEMNVSTLELGDSALYLCASGRTATNEKLFFGSGTQLSVL.

This clonotype was seen many times. This sequence joins TRBV7-9 and TRBJ2-7; D might be TRBD1 (5 bases). The V and J ends lost 6 bases and 0 bases respectively, with 15 bases between them. The germline gives CDR1 SEHNR, CDR2 FQNEAQ (reference sequence). The CDR3 contains 15 residues. CDR3 DNA: TGTGCCAGCAGTAAAGGAGCTGACAGCTCCTACGAGCAGTACTTC. Encoded protein: CASSKGADSSYEQYF.

This clonotype was seen repeatedly, ten times or more. This sequence joins TRBV20-1 and TRBJ1-2; 7 bases are shared with TRBD1. V lost 0 bases to trimming and J lost 4 bases; unmatched junction nucleotides: 17. CDR3 size: 18 residues. The germline V gene encodes CDR1 DFQATT and CDR2 SNEGSKA (reference sequence). CDR3 coding DNA: TGCAGTGCTAGAGATCGGTTAACAGGGGACCCAATCGGCTATGGCTACACCTTC. The encoded protein is CSARDRLTGDPIGYGYTF.

Many counts were recorded for this clonotype. This rearrangement joins TRBV29-1 to TRBJ2-5; no firm D call. Germline values: CDR1 SQVTM, CDR2 ANQGSEA. Trimming pared 0 bases from V and 7 bases from J, leaving 21 bases between. The CDR3 loop spans 16 amino acids. CDR3: CSVEDLEAWVGATQYF. CDR3 nucleotides: TGCAGCGTTGAAGACTTAGAGGCCTGGGTCGGAGCGACCCAGTACTTC.